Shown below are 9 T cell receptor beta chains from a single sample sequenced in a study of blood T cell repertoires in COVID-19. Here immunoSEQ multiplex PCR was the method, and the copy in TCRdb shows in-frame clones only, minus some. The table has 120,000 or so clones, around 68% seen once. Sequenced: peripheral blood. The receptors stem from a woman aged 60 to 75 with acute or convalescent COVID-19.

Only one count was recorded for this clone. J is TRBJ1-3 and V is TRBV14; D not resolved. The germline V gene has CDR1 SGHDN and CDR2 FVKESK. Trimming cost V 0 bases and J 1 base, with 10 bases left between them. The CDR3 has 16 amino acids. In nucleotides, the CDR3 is TGTGCCAGCAGCCAAGAAGTGGGCTTTTCTGGAAACACCATATATTTT. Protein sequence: CASSQEVGFSGNTIYF.

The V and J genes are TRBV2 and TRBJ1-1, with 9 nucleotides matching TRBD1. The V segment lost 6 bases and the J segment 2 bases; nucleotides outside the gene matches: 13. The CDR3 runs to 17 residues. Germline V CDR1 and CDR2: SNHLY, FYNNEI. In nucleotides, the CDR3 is TGTGCCAGCAGGGGGGACAGGGTACTATGGGTCAACACTGAAGCTTTCTTT. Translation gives CASRGDRVLWVNTEAFF.

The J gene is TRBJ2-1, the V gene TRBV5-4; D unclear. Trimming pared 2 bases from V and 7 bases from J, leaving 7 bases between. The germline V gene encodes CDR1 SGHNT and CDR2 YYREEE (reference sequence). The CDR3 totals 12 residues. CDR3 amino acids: CASSLERNEQFF. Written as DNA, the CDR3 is TGTGCCAGCAGCTTAGAACGGAATGAGCAGTTCTTC.

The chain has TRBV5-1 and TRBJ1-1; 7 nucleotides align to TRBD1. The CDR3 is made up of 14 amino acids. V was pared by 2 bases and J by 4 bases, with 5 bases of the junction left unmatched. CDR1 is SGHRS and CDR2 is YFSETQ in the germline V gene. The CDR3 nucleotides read TGCGCCAGCAGCTTAGGTCAGGGGGGCACTGAAGCTTTCTTT. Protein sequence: CASSLGQGGTEAFF. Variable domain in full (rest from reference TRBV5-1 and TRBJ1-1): KAGVTQTPRYLIKTRGQQVTLSCSPISGHRSVSWYQQTPGQGLQFLFEYFSETQRNKGNFPGRFSGRQFSNSRSEMNVSTLELGDSALYLCASSLGQGGTEAFFGQGTRLTVV.

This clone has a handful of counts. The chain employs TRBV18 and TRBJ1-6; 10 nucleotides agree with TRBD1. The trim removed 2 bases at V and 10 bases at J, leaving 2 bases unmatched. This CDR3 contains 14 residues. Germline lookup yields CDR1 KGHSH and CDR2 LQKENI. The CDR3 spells CASSPGTGESPLHF. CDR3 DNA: TGTGCCAGCTCACCAGGGACAGGGGAGTCACCCCTCCACTTT. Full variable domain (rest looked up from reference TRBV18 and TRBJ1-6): NAGVMQNPRHLVRRRGQEARLRCSPMKGHSHVYWYRQLPEEGLKFMVYLQKENIIDESGMPKERFSAEFPKEGPSILRIQQVVRGDSAAYFCASSPGTGESPLHFGNGTRLTVT.

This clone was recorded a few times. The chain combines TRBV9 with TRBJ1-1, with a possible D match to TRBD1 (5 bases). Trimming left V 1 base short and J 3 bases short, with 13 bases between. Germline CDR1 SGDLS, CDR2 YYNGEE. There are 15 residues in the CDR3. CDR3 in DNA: TGTGCCAGCAGCGTATCAGGAGGGGAGGACACTGAAGCTTTCTTT. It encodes CASSVSGGEDTEAFF. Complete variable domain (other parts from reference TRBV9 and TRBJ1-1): DSGVTQTPKHLITATGQRVTLRCSPRSGDLSVYWYQQSLDQGLQFLIQYYNGEERAKGNILERFSAQQFPDLHSELNLSSLELGDSALYFCASSVSGGEDTEAFFGQGTRLTVV.

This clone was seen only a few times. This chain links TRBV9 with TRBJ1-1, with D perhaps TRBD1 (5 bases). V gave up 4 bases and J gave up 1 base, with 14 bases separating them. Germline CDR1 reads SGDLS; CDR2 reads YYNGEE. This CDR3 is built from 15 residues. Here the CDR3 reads CASSLGITGNTEAFF. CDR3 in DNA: TGTGCCAGCAGCCTGGGGATAACAGGGAACACTGAAGCTTTCTTT.

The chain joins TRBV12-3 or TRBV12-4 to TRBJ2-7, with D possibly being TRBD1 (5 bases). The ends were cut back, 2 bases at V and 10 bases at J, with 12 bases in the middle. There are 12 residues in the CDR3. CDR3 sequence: CASSLPDSPQYF. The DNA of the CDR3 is TGTGCCAGCAGTTTACCCGACAGCCCACAGTACTTC.

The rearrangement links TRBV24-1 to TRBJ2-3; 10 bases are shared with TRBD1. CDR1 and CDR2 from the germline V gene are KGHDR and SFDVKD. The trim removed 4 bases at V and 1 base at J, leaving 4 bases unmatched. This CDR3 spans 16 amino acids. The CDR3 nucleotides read TGTGCCACCAGTGAGGCCGGGACAGGGGGCACAGATACGCAGTATTTT. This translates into CATSEAGTGGTDTQYF.